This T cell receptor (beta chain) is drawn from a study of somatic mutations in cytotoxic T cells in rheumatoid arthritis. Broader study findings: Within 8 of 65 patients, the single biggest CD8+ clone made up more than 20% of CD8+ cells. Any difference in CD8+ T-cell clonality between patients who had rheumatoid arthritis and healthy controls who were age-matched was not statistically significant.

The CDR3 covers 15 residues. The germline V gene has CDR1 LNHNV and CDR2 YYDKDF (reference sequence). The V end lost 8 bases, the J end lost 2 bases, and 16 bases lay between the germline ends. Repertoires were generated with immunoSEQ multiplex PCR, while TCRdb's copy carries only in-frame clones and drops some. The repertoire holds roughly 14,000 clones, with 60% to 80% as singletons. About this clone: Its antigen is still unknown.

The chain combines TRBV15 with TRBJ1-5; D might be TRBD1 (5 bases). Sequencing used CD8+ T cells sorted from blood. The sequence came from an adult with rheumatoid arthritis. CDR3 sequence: CATRGSRYGNQPQHF. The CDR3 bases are TGTGCCACCCGGGGGAGCCGATATGGCAATCAGCCCCAGCATTTT. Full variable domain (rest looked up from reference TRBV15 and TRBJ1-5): DAMVIQNPRYQVTQFGKPVTLSCSQTLNHNVMYWYQQKSSQAPKLLFHYYDKDFNNEADTPDNFQSRRPNTSFCFLDIRSPGLGDTAMYLCATRGSRYGNQPQHFGDGTRLSIL.